This TCR beta chain was sequenced in a study of shared clonotypes between healthy human individuals. TCRdb's table, derived via immunoSEQ multiplex PCR, lists solely in-frame clones and lacks some. The data contain over a million clones, approximately 97% of them singletons. CDR1 and CDR2 (germline): MDHEN, SYDVKM. The CDR3 length is 15 residues. V shed 5 bases and J 0 bases; nucleotides not matched to a gene: 6. The sequenced sample consisted of naive CD4+ T cells sorted from blood. Specified subset: CD45RA+ positively selected. The gene calls are TRBV28 and TRBJ2-5; 7 bases align to TRBD2. The receptor comes from a man aged 30 to 39 in good health. DNA for the CDR3: TGTGCCAGCAGTCTAGCGGCTGGTTACCAAGAGACCCAGTACTTC. Translating gives CASSLAAGYQETQYF.